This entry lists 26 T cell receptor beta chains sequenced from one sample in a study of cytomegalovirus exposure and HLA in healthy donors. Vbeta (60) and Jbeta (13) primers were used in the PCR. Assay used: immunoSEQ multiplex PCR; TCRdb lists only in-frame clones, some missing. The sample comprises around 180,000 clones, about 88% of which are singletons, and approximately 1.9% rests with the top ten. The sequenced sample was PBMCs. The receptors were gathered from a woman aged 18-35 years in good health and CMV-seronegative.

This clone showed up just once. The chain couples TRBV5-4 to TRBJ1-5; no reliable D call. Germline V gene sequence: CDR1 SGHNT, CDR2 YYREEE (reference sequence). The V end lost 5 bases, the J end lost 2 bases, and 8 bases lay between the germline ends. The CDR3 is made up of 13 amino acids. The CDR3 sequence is CASSFGGNQPQHF. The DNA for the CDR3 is TGTGCCAGCAGTTTCGGGGGCAATCAGCCCCAGCATTTT. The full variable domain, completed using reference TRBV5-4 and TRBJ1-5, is ETGVTQSPTHLIKTRGQQVTLRCSSQSGHNTVSWYQQALGQGPQFIFQYYREEENGRGNFPPRFSGLQFPNYSSELNVNALELDDSALYLCASSFGGNQPQHFGDGTRLSIL.

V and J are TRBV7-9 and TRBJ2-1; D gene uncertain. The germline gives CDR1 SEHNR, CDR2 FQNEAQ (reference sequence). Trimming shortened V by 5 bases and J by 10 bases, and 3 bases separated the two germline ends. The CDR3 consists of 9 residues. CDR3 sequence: CASSPEQFF. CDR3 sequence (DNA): TGTGCCAGCAGCCCGGAGCAGTTCTTC. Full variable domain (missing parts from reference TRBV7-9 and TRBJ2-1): DTGVSQNPRHKITKRGQNVTFRCDPISEHNRLYWYRQTLGQGPEFLTYFQNEAQLEKSRLLSDRFSAERPKGSFSTLEIQRTEQGDSAMYLCASSPEQFFGPGTRLTVL.

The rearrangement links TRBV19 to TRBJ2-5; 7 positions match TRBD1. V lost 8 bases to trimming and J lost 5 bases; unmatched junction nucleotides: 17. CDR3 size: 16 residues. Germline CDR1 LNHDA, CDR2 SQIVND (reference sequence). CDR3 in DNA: TGTGCCAGTTCCGACTCTTTGACAGGGCTCCCGGAGACCCAGTACTTC. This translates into CASSDSLTGLPETQYF. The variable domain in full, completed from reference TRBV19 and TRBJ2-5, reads DGGITQSPKYLFRKEGQNVTLSCEQNLNHDAMYWYRQDPGQGLRLIYYSQIVNDFQKGDIAEGYSVSREKKESFPLTVTSAQKNPTAFYLCASSDSLTGLPETQYFGPGTRLLVL.

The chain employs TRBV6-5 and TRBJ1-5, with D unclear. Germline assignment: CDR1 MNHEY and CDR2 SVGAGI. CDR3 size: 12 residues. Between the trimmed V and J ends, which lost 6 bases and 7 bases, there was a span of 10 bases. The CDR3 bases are TGTGCCAGCAGCCGGATGGGCCAGCCCCAGCATTTT. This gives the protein CASSRMGQPQHF.

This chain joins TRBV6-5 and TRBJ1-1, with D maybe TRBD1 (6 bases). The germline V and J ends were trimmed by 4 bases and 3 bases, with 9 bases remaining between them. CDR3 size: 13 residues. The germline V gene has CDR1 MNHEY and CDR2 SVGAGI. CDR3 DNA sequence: TGTGCCAGCAGTTTGGGGGCGGACACTGAAGCTTTCTTT. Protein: CASSLGADTEAFF.

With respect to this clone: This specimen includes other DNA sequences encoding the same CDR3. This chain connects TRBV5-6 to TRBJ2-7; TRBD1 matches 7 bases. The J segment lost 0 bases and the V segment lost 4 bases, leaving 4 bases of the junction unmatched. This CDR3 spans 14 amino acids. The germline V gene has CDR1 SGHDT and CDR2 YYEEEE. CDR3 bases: TGTGCCAGCAGCCGACAGGGATCCTCCTACGAGCAGTACTTC. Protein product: CASSRQGSSYEQYF.

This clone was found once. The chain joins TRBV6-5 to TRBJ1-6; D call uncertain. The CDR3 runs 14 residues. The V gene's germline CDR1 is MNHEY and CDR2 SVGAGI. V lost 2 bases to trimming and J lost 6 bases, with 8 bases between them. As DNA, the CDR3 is TGTGCCAGCAGTTACGAGGGCTTTAATTCACCCCTCCACTTT. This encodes CASSYEGFNSPLHF.

The CDR3 DNA sequence: TGTGCCATCAGTGAGATCAGTAATCAGCCCCAGCATTTT. Its translation is CAISEISNQPQHF. The chain combines TRBV10-3 with TRBJ1-5; D uncertain. V gave up 2 bases and J gave up 4 bases, with 6 bases separating them. Germline lookup yields CDR1 ENHRY and CDR2 SYGVKD. The length of the CDR3 is 13 residues.

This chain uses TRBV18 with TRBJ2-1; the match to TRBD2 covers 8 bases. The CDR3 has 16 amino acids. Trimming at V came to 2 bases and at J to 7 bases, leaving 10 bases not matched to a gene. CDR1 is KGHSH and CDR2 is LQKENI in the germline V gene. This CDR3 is CASSPFWTGGENEQFF. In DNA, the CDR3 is TGTGCCAGCTCACCATTCTGGACGGGAGGGGAGAATGAGCAGTTCTTC.

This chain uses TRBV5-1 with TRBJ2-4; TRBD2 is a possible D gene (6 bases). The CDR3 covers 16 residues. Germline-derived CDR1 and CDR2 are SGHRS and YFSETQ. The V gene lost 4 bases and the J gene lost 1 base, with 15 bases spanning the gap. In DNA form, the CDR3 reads TGCGCCAGCAGCCGCGGGACGCCTCTCGCCAAAAACATTCAGTACTTC. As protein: CASSRGTPLAKNIQYF.

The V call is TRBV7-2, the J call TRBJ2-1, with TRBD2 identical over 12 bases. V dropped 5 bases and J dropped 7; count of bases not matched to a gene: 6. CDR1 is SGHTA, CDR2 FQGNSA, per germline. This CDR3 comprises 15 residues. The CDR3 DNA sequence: TGTGCCAGCAGCCTGACTAGCGGGAGACAGAATGAGCAGTTCTTC. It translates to CASSLTSGRQNEQFF.

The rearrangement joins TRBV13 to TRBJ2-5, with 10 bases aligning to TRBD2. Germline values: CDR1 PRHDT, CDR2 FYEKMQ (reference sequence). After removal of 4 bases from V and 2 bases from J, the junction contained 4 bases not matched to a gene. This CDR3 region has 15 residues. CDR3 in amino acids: CASSSSGSGQETQYF. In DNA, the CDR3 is TGTGCCAGCAGCTCTAGCGGGAGCGGACAAGAGACCCAGTACTTC. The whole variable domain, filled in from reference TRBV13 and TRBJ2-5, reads AAGVIQSPRHLIKEKRETATLKCYPIPRHDTVYWYQQGPGQDPQFLISFYEKMQSDKGSIPDRFSAQQFSDYHSELNMSSLELGDSALYFCASSSSGSGQETQYFGPGTRLLVL.

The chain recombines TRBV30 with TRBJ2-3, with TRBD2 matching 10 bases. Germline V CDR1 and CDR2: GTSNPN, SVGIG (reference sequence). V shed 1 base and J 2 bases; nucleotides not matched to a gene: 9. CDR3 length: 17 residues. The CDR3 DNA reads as TGTGCCTGGAGTGGGGGGCTAGCGGGAGTCCTCACAGATACGCAGTATTTT. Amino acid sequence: CAWSGGLAGVLTDTQYF.

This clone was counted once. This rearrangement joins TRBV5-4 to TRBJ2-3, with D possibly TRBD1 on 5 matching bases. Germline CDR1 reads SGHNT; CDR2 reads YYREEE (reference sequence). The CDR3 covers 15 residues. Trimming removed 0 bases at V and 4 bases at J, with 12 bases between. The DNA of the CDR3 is TGTGCCAGCAGCTTGGATGTCAGGGTGGCAGATACGCAGTATTTT. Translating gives CASSLDVRVADTQYF.

The CDR3 reads CASSPSGGAGGYTF. CDR3 sequence (DNA): TGTGCCAGCTCCCCTTCCGGGGGGGCAGGGGGCTACACCTTC. This chain links TRBV18 with TRBJ1-2, with D possibly being TRBD1 (6 bases). Germline CDR1 reads KGHSH; CDR2 reads LQKENI. Deletions cut 6 bases from V and 8 bases from J, with 19 bases between. This CDR3 contains 14 residues. Looking up the rest from reference TRBV18 and TRBJ1-2 gives the full variable domain: NAGVMQNPRHLVRRRGQEARLRCSPMKGHSHVYWYRQLPEEGLKFMVYLQKENIIDESGMPKERFSAEFPKEGPSILRIQQVVRGDSAAYFCASSPSGGAGGYTFGSGTRLTVV.

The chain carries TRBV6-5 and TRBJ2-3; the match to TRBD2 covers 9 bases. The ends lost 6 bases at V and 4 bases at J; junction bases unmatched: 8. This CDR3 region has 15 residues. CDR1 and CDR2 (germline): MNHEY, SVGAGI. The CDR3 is CASRNLAGSPDTQYF. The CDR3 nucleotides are TGTGCCAGCAGGAATCTAGCGGGAAGCCCAGATACGCAGTATTTT.

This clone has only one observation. CDR3 bases: TGTGCCAGCAGCTTAAGCGCGGGGACAGGGGCCGTCTACGAGCAGTACTTC. Amino acid sequence: CASSLSAGTGAVYEQYF. The chain carries TRBV28 and TRBJ2-7; 10 nucleotides agree with TRBD1. Germline V gene sequence: CDR1 MDHEN, CDR2 SYDVKM. CDR3 length equals 17 residues. The J segment lost 3 bases and the V segment lost 6 bases, leaving 14 bases of the junction unmatched. Filled out from reference TRBV28 and TRBJ2-7, the complete variable domain reads DVKVTQSSRYLVKRTGEKVFLECVQDMDHENMFWYRQDPGLGLRLIYFSYDVKMKEKGDIPEGYSVSREKKERFSLILESASTNQTSMYLCASSLSAGTGAVYEQYFGPGTRLTVT.

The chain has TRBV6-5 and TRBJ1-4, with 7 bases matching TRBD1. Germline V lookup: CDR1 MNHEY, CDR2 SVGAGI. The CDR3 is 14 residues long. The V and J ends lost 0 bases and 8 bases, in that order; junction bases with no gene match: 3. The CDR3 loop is CASSYSTGAEKLFF. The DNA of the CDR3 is TGTGCCAGCAGTTACTCTACAGGGGCAGAAAAACTGTTTTTT.

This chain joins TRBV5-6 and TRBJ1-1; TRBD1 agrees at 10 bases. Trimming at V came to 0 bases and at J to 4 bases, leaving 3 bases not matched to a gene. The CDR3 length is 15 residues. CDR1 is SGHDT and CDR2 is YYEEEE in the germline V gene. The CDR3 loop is CASSLAGTGVTEAFF. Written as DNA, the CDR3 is TGTGCCAGCAGCTTGGCCGGGACAGGGGTCACTGAAGCTTTCTTT.

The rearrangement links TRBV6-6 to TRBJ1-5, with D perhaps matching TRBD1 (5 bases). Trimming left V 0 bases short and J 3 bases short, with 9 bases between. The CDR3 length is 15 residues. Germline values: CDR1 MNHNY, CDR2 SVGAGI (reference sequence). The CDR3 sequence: CASSYSLTDNQPQHF. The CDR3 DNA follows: TGTGCCAGCAGTTACTCCCTGACAGACAATCAGCCCCAGCATTTT.

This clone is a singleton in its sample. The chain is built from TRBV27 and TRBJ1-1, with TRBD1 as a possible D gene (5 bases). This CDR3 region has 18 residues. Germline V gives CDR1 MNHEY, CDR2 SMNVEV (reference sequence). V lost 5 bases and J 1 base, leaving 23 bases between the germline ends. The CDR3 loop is CASSPTRQLLFANTEAFF. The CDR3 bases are TGTGCCAGCAGTCCCACCCGACAGTTACTCTTCGCGAACACTGAAGCTTTCTTT.

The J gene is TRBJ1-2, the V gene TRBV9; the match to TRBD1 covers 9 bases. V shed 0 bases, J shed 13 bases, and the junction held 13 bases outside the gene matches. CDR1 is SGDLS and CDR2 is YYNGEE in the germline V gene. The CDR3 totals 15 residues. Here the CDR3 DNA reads TGTGCCAGCAGCGTAGCTAGTGGGCTACAGGGGGCAATCACCTTC. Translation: CASSVASGLQGAITF. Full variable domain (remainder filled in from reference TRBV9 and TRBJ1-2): DSGVTQTPKHLITATGQRVTLRCSPRSGDLSVYWYQQSLDQGLQFLIQYYNGEERAKGNILERFSAQQFPDLHSELNLSSLELGDSALYFCASSVASGLQGAITFGSGTRLTVV.

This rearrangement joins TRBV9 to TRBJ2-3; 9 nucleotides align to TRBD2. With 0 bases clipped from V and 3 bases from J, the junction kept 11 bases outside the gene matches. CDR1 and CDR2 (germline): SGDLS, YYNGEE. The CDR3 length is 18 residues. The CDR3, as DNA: TGTGCCAGCAGCGTAGAGGCTAGCGGGATGGGGGGGACAGATACGCAGTATTTT. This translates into CASSVEASGMGGTDTQYF.

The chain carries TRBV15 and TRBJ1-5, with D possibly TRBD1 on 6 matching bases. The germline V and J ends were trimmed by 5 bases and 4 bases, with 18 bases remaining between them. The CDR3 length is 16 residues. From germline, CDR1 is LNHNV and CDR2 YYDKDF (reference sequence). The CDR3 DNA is TGTGCCACCAGCGAAAGGGACAATTTACCTAATCAGCCCCAGCATTTT. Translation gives CATSERDNLPNQPQHF.

The CDR3 is CASSPSGNSETQYF. Written as DNA, the CDR3 is TGCGCCAGCAGCCCCTCCGGGAATTCGGAGACCCAGTACTTC. The chain uses TRBV5-1 and TRBJ2-5, with D perhaps TRBD2 (5 bases). This CDR3 is built from 14 residues. Trimming left V 4 bases short and J 5 bases short, with 15 bases between. CDR1 and CDR2 (germline): SGHRS, YFSETQ.

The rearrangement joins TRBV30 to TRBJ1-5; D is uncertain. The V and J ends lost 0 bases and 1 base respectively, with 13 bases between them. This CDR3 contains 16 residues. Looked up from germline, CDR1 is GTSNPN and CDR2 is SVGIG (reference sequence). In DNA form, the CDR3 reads TGTGCCTGGAGTGTACCAGGAGGTGGAAGCAATCAGCCCCAGCATTTT. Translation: CAWSVPGGGSNQPQHF.